These T cell receptor beta chains were read from a single sample in a study of T-cell reconstitution after alpha-beta-depleted transplantation in children. TCRdb re-analysed the PCR reads in MiXCR, keeping a single row per CDR3 protein. The sample includes about 980,000 distinct CDR3 sequences, around 30% seen only once; the top ten take roughly 30%. This specimen was PBMCs, mostly from graft donor cells, taken 360 days after TCRalphabeta/CD19-depleted stem cell transplant. Receptor source: a boy in the first two years of life who had a stem cell transplant for SCID, so the T cells may come from the graft donor. Both conserved end residues are part of each CDR3. A D gene is named only where the DNA matches it firmly. Size is omitted from some rows. Given values are once, few, many or a class for expanded clones.

size | J | V | D | CDR3 | DNA
few | TRBJ2-3 | TRBV7-3 | TRBD2 | CASSISGGITDTQYF | TGTGCCAGCAGTATTTCGGGGGGAATTACAGATACGCAGTATTTT
NA | TRBJ1-1 | TRBV2 | NA | CAICRQVNTEAFF | TGTGCCATCTGTCGTCAGGTGAACACTGAAGCTTTCTTT
NA | TRBJ1-2 | TRBV4-3 | NA | CASSPGRRAPRSPENYGYTF | TGCGCCAGCAGCCCCGGAAGGAGGGCACCCAGGTCGCCAGAGAACTATGGCTACACCTTC
few | TRBJ2-1 | TRBV7-9 | NA | CASSRNSMDLYNEQFF | TGTGCCAGCAGCCGGAACAGCATGGACCTTTACAATGAGCAGTTCTTC
few | TRBJ2-1 | TRBV6-2/TRBV6-3 | TRBD1 | CASSPPGQGVGEQFF | TGTGCCAGCAGTCCCCCGGGACAGGGGGTGGGTGAGCAGTTCTTC
NA | TRBJ1-5 | TRBV6-1 | NA | CASRDGYSNQPQHF | TGTGCCAGCAGAGACGGGTATAGCAATCAGCCCCAGCATTTT
NA | TRBJ2-2 | TRBV7-2 | TRBD1 | CASSFGPDRARTGELFF | TGTGCCAGCAGCTTCGGACCGGACAGGGCCCGCACCGGGGAGCTGTTTTTT
few | TRBJ2-1 | TRBV5-5 | NA | CASSSFNYNEQFF | TGTGCCAGCAGCTCCTTTAATTACAATGAGCAGTTCTTC
few | TRBJ2-2 | TRBV25-1 | NA | CASSVRGELFF | TGTGCCAGCAGCGTTCGCGGGGAGCTGTTTTTT
NA | TRBJ2-1 | TRBV19 | NA | CASSSRLGYEQFF | TGTGCCAGTAGTTCTCGATTGGGCTATGAGCAGTTCTTC
NA | TRBJ2-1 | TRBV7-2 | NA | CASSFAHSSYNEQFF | TGTGCCAGCAGCTTCGCTCACTCCTCCTACAATGAGCAGTTCTTC
NA | TRBJ1-5 | TRBV20-1 | NA | CSGMGSGNQPQHF | TGCAGTGGAATGGGGAGTGGAAACCAGCCCCAGCATTTT
few | TRBJ2-2 | TRBV2 | TRBD1 | CASSKDRDTGELFF | TGTGCCAGCAGTAAGGACAGGGACACCGGGGAGCTGTTTTTT
few | TRBJ2-3 | TRBV29-1 | NA | CSVVEWSTDTQYF | TGCAGCGTTGTTGAGTGGAGCACAGATACGCAGTATTTT
once | TRBJ2-3 | TRBV24-1 | NA | CATSDSTVPRDTQYF | TGTGCCACCAGTGATTCCACCGTCCCGCGAGATACGCAGTATTTT
NA | TRBJ2-2 | TRBV18 | NA | CASSPVPSYTGELFF | TGTGCCAGCTCACCCGTACCGAGTTACACCGGGGAGCTGTTTTTT
many | TRBJ2-7 | TRBV7-9 | TRBD1 | CASSRSTGSRYEQYF | TGTGCCAGCAGCCGGTCGACAGGGAGCAGGTACGAGCAGTACTTC
few | TRBJ2-2 | TRBV4-3 | TRBD1 | CASSWTGFGTGELFF | TGCGCCAGCAGTTGGACAGGTTTTGGCACCGGGGAGCTGTTTTTT
NA | TRBJ2-2 | TRBV5-1 | TRBD1 | CASSREFGDRHTGELFF | TGCGCCAGCAGCCGAGAATTTGGGGACAGACACACCGGGGAGCTGTTTTTT
NA | TRBJ2-3 | TRBV7-6 | NA | CASSFDRDTQDTDTQYF | TGTGCCAGCAGCTTTGACCGGGACACCCAGGACACAGATACGCAGTATTTT
NA | TRBJ2-7 | TRBV20-1 | TRBD1 | CSARVAGGWEEQYF | TGCAGTGCTAGAGTTGCAGGGGGCTGGGAAGAGCAGTACTTC
NA | TRBJ2-3 | TRBV12-3/TRBV12-4 | NA | CASTPGQGRADTQYF | TGTGCCAGCACCCCCGGGCAGGGCAGGGCAGATACGCAGTATTTT
NA | TRBJ1-1 | TRBV7-2 | TRBD1 | CASSLEGTGPYREF | TGTGCCAGCAGCTTAGAAGGGACAGGGCCTTACCGTGAGTTT
few | TRBJ1-1 | TRBV20-1 | NA | CSAEAGDMSYTEAFF | TGCAGTGCGGAGGCCGGGGACATGAGTTACACTGAAGCTTTCTTT
few | TRBJ2-1 | TRBV24-1 | TRBD2 | CATSSGSGYSYNEQFF | TGTGCCACCAGCTCCGGTAGCGGGTACTCCTACAATGAGCAGTTCTTC
few | TRBJ2-7 | TRBV12-3/TRBV12-4 | NA | CASSFTRGRSYEQYF | TGTGCCAGCAGTTTTACCCGGGGTAGATCCTACGAGCAGTACTTC
few | TRBJ2-1 | TRBV29-1 | NA | CSVEAYGGDEQFF | TGCAGCGTTGAGGCCTACGGGGGTGATGAGCAGTTCTTC
few | TRBJ1-4 | TRBV4-1 | NA | CASSQHRDGEKLFF | TGCGCCAGCAGCCAACACAGGGATGGGGAAAAACTGTTTTTT
once | TRBJ2-3 | TRBV7-8 | NA | CASILRGGKDTRYF | TGTGCCAGCATTCTAAGGGGGGGTAAAGATACGCGGTATTTT
NA | TRBJ2-1 | TRBV20-1 | TRBD2 | CSARRTSLYNEQFF | TGCAGTGCTAGGCGGACTAGCCTCTACAATGAGCAGTTCTTC
few | TRBJ1-6 | TRBV7-9 | NA | CASSRDGRANSPLHF | TGTGCCAGCAGCCGGGATGGCAGGGCTAATTCACCCCTCCACTTT
few | TRBJ1-1 | TRBV11-2 | NA | CASSLRGGAVSEAFF | TGTGCCAGCAGCCTTAGGGGGGGGGCCGTATCTGAAGCTTTCTTT
few | TRBJ2-6 | TRBV28 | NA | CASSQEPEISSGANVLTF | TGTGCCAGCAGCCAGGAACCGGAAATAAGCTCTGGGGCCAACGTCCTGACTTTC
NA | TRBJ2-7 | TRBV20-1 | TRBD1 | CSCTSGTDYEQYF | TGCAGTTGCACCTCCGGGACAGACTACGAGCAGTACTTC
NA | TRBJ2-1 | TRBV20-1 | TRBD1 | CSARDLGQGPNEQFF | TGCAGTGCTAGAGATCTGGGACAGGGGCCTAATGAGCAGTTCTTC
few | TRBJ2-5 | TRBV29-1 | TRBD2 | CSVESGGGQYF | TGCAGCGTTGAGTCCGGGGGGGGTCAGTACTTC
few | TRBJ2-1 | TRBV20-1 | TRBD2 | CSARDPHGRGGRNEQFF | TGCAGTGCTAGAGATCCCCATGGGCGGGGGGGCCGCAATGAGCAGTTCTTC
NA | TRBJ1-1 | TRBV12-3/TRBV12-4 | NA | CASGDPGTADGNTEAFF | TGTGCCAGCGGAGATCCCGGGACCGCGGATGGGAACACTGAAGCTTTCTTT
few | TRBJ1-6 | TRBV7-8 | NA | CASSLAPPVGVSPLHF | TGTGCCAGCAGCTTAGCCCCGCCAGTGGGGGTTTCACCCCTCCACTTT
many | TRBJ2-1 | TRBV9 | TRBD1 | CASSSTGTGDYNEQFF | TGTGCCAGCAGCTCAACCGGGACAGGGGATTACAATGAGCAGTTCTTC
NA | TRBJ1-6 | TRBV12-3/TRBV12-4 | NA | CASSRGPQNSPLHF | TGTGCCAGCAGTCGGGGGCCCCAGAATTCACCCCTCCACTTT
NA | TRBJ2-7 | TRBV7-8 | NA | CASRALGAPAYEQYF | TGTGCCAGCAGGGCCCTGGGAGCCCCAGCCTACGAGCAGTACTTC
NA | TRBJ2-5 | TRBV4-1 | NA | CASSQEGRGKETQYF | TGCGCCAGCAGCCAAGAGGGTAGAGGGAAGGAGACCCAGTACTTC
few | TRBJ2-7 | TRBV15 | NA | CATSRDWDAASYEQYF | TGTGCCACCAGCAGAGACTGGGACGCGGCCTCCTACGAGCAGTACTTC
few | TRBJ1-1 | TRBV12-3/TRBV12-4 | TRBD1 | CASSLGRTGMNTEAFF | TGTGCCAGCAGTTTAGGACGGACAGGCATGAACACTGAAGCTTTCTTT
NA | TRBJ1-4 | TRBV28 | NA | CASSPQVPNEKLFF | TGTGCCAGCAGTCCTCAGGTTCCCAATGAAAAACTGTTTTTT
NA | TRBJ2-4 | TRBV7-2 | NA | CASSLGPDRDSKNIQYF | TGTGCCAGCAGCTTAGGTCCTGACCGAGATTCGAAAAACATTCAGTACTTC
NA | TRBJ2-2 | TRBV24-1 | TRBD2 | CATLTSGDSKERTGELFF | TGTGCCACCCTCACTAGCGGGGATTCGAAGGAGAGGACCGGGGAGCTGTTTTTT
few | TRBJ1-1 | TRBV11-2 | NA | CASSLYARGEAFF | TGTGCCAGCAGCTTATATGCCAGGGGAGAAGCTTTCTTT
few | TRBJ2-5 | TRBV20-1 | TRBD2 | CSAGGLAGGETQYF | TGCAGTGCTGGAGGACTAGCAGGCGGGGAGACCCAGTACTTC
many | TRBJ2-7 | TRBV29-1 | NA | CSVVGIMGLSYEQYF | TGCAGCGTTGTGGGGATAATGGGGTTGAGTTACGAGCAGTACTTC
NA | TRBJ1-3 | TRBV6-5 | NA | CASSYSPASGNTIYF | TGTGCCAGCAGTTACTCCCCGGCCTCTGGAAACACCATATATTTT
few | TRBJ2-3 | TRBV9 | TRBD2 | CASSVSGGGTDTQYF | TGTGCCAGCAGCGTCAGCGGGGGAGGCACAGATACGCAGTATTTT
NA | TRBJ1-4 | TRBV5-8 | NA | CVSSLLGGGPNEKLFF | TGTGTCAGCAGCTTGTTAGGGGGTGGCCCTAATGAAAAACTGTTTTTT
many | TRBJ2-1 | TRBV3-1 | NA | CASSQDVGTSSYNEQFF | TGTGCCAGCAGCCAAGATGTGGGGACATCCTCCTACAATGAGCAGTTCTTC
few | TRBJ2-2 | TRBV28 | TRBD2 | CASSFPGRGNTGELFF | TGTGCCAGCAGCTTCCCAGGGAGGGGCAACACCGGGGAGCTGTTTTTT
NA | TRBJ2-1 | TRBV2 | NA | CASNPPRAVLQPQQFF | TGTGCCAGCAACCCCCCCCGGGCCGTGTTACAACCCCAGCAGTTCTTC
few | TRBJ1-3 | TRBV4-3 | NA | CASSQDKPPGNTIYF | TGCGCCAGCAGCCAAGATAAGCCGCCGGGAAACACCATATATTTT
NA | TRBJ2-7 | TRBV15 | NA | CATSPLTYNHEQYF | TGTGCCACCAGCCCCTTAACTTACAACCACGAGCAGTACTTC
few | TRBJ2-2 | TRBV5-6 | NA | CASSLGPDDGTGELFF | TGTGCCAGCAGCTTGGGCCCTGACGATGGGACCGGGGAGCTGTTTTTT